This TCR beta chain was recovered during a study of cytomegalovirus exposure and HLA in healthy donors. General observations from the study: In a later analysis, fewer than 20,000 TCR beta sequences were associated with HLA alleles at 0.05 false discovery rate. It was only CMV serostatus that was available as immune exposure information.

Concerning this clone itself: Its antigen is unidentified.

This CDR3 is built from 18 residues. Germline lookup yields CDR1 SGHNT and CDR2 YYREEE (reference sequence). Trimming at V came to 4 bases and at J to 5 bases, leaving 12 bases not matched to a gene. In the PCR, 60 Vbeta and 13 Jbeta primers were used. Profiling relied on immunoSEQ multiplex PCR, and the TCRdb table lists in-frame clones only, not all of them. Of about 180,000 clones in the sample, around 70% are singletons; the top ten hold about 2.9%. The receptor comes from a male donor in good health and CMV-seronegative. The chain couples TRBV5-4 to TRBJ2-1; TRBD2 agrees at 13 bases. Sequenced: PBMCs. The CDR3 region is CASSGGLAGEPPDNEQFF. CDR3 bases: TGTGCCAGCAGCGGCGGACTAGCGGGAGAGCCGCCGGACAATGAGCAGTTCTTC.